This is a list of T cell receptor beta chains from one sample in a study of OX40 agonist ivuxolimab in advanced cancers. TCRdb's table, derived via immunoSEQ multiplex PCR, lists solely in-frame clones and lacks some. The table records about 50,000 clones, 88% of them present only once. The specimen was CD4+ or CD8+ T cells sorted from blood, collected in a trial of the OX40 agonist ivuxolimab. The receptors were sampled from an adult with an advanced solid tumor such as melanoma, head and neck, liver or kidney cancer. The CDR3 runs from the conserved cysteine through the conserved F or W. Each record gives: J gene, D gene, V gene, clone size, CDR3 protein, CDR3 DNA. D genes are given only for firm matches. Clone sizes are given selectively: once, few, many, or a class where the clone is expanded.

TRBJ2-1	.	TRBV7-2	.	CASSSLFGNNEQFF	TGTGCCAGCAGCTCCCTTTTCGGAAACAATGAGCAGTTCTTC
TRBJ1-3	.	TRBV28	.	CATQVPLNRDGGNTIYF	TGTGCCACTCAAGTCCCCTTGAACCGGGACGGTGGAAACACCATATATTTT
TRBJ2-1	TRBD2	TRBV7-9	.	CASSLLAGGNNEQFF	TGTGCCAGCAGCTTATTAGCGGGAGGAAACAATGAGCAGTTCTTC
TRBJ2-7	TRBD2	TRBV6-5	once	CASSYRGGTSGYEQYF	TGTGCCAGCAGTTACCGGGGGGGGACTAGCGGTTACGAGCAGTACTTC
TRBJ2-1	.	TRBV5-8	.	CASSLNGNYNEQFF	TGTGCCAGCAGCTTGAACGGAAATTACAATGAGCAGTTCTTC
TRBJ2-2	.	TRBV5-1	.	CASSLGFGDTGELFF	TGCGCCAGCAGCTTGGGATTCGGGGACACCGGGGAGCTGTTTTTT
TRBJ2-7	.	TRBV28	.	CASRQLAIQYF	TGTGCCAGCAGACAGCTAGCCATACAGTACTTC
TRBJ1-5	.	TRBV28	few	CASSLGGSVKPQHF	TGTGCCAGCAGTTTAGGAGGGTCTGTGAAGCCCCAGCATTTT
TRBJ2-7	TRBD1	TRBV27	.	CASRSGGFSYEQYF	TGTGCCAGCAGGTCAGGGGGCTTCTCCTACGAGCAGTACTTC
TRBJ2-1	.	TRBV11-3	.	CASSLDGNEQFF	TGTGCCAGCAGCTTAGACGGTAATGAGCAGTTCTTC
TRBJ2-5	.	TRBV29-1	.	CSAARTGARETQYF	TGCAGCGCAGCCCGGACGGGAGCGAGGGAGACCCAGTACTTC
TRBJ1-5	.	TRBV19	few	CASSGSGSPSNQPQHF	TGTGCCAGTAGTGGGAGTGGGAGTCCTAGCAATCAGCCCCAGCATTTT
TRBJ2-5	.	TRBV7-9	few	CASSIRGETQYF	TGTGCCAGCAGCATTAGAGGAGAGACCCAGTACTTC
TRBJ1-1	TRBD1	TRBV28	.	CASSSRDRNTEAFF	TGTGCCAGCAGTTCCCGGGACAGGAACACTGAAGCTTTCTTT
TRBJ2-4	.	TRBV27	.	CASSLSLAKNIQYF	TGTGCCAGCAGTTTATCGTTAGCCAAAAACATTCAGTACTTC
TRBJ2-7	.	TRBV11-3	.	CASSLSRDTNYEQYF	TGTGCCAGCAGCTTATCCCGGGACACCAACTACGAGCAGTACTTC
TRBJ2-3	.	TRBV29-1	.	CSAYRQYSTDTQYF	TGCAGCGCCTATCGACAGTACAGCACAGATACGCAGTATTTT
TRBJ2-1	TRBD2	TRBV9	.	CASSVTGTSNEQFF	TGTGCCAGCAGCGTAACCGGGACTAGCAATGAGCAGTTCTTC
TRBJ2-3	.	TRBV7-9	.	CATLPRAPSTDTQYF	TGTGCTACCCTGCCCCGAGCCCCCAGCACAGATACGCAGTATTTT
TRBJ2-3	TRBD2	TRBV29-1	once	CSVFSPASGSTDTQYF	TGCAGCGTTTTCTCCCCCGCTAGCGGGAGCACAGATACGCAGTATTTT
TRBJ2-5	TRBD1	TRBV10-3	.	CAISPGDRGGETQYF	TGTGCCATCAGCCCGGGGGACAGGGGGGGAGAGACCCAGTACTTC
TRBJ1-4	.	TRBV11-2	.	CASSLRHSEGEKLFF	TGTGCCAGCAGCCTTAGACATTCCGAGGGGGAAAAACTGTTTTTT
TRBJ1-3	.	TRBV7-9	.	CASSLAGGAGNTIYF	TGTGCCAGCAGCTTAGCAGGAGGGGCTGGAAACACCATATATTTT
TRBJ2-6	.	TRBV4-2	.	CASSQERGSGANVLTF	TGTGCCAGCAGCCAAGAGAGGGGTTCTGGGGCCAACGTCCTGACTTTC
TRBJ2-7	.	TRBV15	few	CATSREGEYF	TGTGCCACCAGCAGAGAAGGCGAATACTTC
TRBJ2-1	.	TRBV5-6	once	CASSFRGPLGEQFF	TGTGCCAGCAGCTTCCGAGGACCGTTGGGTGAGCAGTTCTTC
TRBJ2-6	.	TRBV30	.	CAWSQVLASGANVLTF	TGTGCCTGGAGCCAAGTCTTGGCCTCTGGGGCCAACGTCCTGACTTTC
TRBJ1-1	.	TRBV7-8	.	CASHKGHPNTEAFF	TGTGCCAGCCACAAGGGACACCCGAACACTGAAGCTTTCTTT
TRBJ2-3	TRBD2	TRBV7-2	.	CASSLGRGGRPPTDTQYF	TGTGCCAGCAGCTTAGGACGGGGCGGGAGGCCACCCACAGATACGCAGTATTTT
TRBJ1-1	TRBD1	TRBV5-1	.	CASSLSGGAYTEAFF	TGCGCCAGCAGCTTATCAGGGGGCGCGTACACTGAAGCTTTCTTT
TRBJ1-1	.	TRBV28	.	CASSFPRGGGLNTEAFF	TGTGCCAGCAGTTTCCCCCGTGGGGGGGGGTTAAACACTGAAGCTTTCTTT
TRBJ1-5	TRBD1	TRBV5-1	.	CASSTGTDNQPQHF	TGCGCCAGCAGCACCGGGACAGACAATCAGCCCCAGCATTTT
TRBJ1-4	TRBD1	TRBV29-1	.	CSGGRGREKLFF	TGCAGCGGGGGCAGGGGGCGAGAGAAACTGTTTTTT
TRBJ1-3	.	TRBV7-2	once	CASSKNALSGNTIYF	TGTGCCAGCAGCAAAAATGCCCTCTCTGGAAACACCATATATTTT
TRBJ2-7	TRBD1	TRBV5-5	.	CASSKVIRTGGYEQYF	TGTGCCAGCAGCAAGGTAATCAGGACAGGGGGCTACGAGCAGTACTTC
TRBJ2-5	.	TRBV5-5	once	CASSTGGQETQYF	TGTGCCAGCAGCACCGGGGGACAAGAGACCCAGTACTTC
TRBJ2-1	TRBD2	TRBV29-1	.	CSSRLAGSYNEQFF	TGCAGCTCCCGACTAGCGGGGAGCTACAATGAGCAGTTCTTC
TRBJ2-7	.	TRBV28	once	CASKYSSYEQYF	TGTGCCAGCAAGTACTCCTCCTACGAGCAGTACTTC
TRBJ1-1	.	TRBV14	.	CASSQDLGEAGTEAFF	TGTGCCAGCAGCCAAGATCTTGGGGAAGCAGGGACTGAAGCTTTCTTT
TRBJ2-2	.	TRBV4-3	.	CASSQALFQRNAGELFF	TGCGCCAGCAGCCAAGCTCTCTTCCAGCGGAATGCCGGGGAGCTGTTTTTT
TRBJ2-5	TRBD2	TRBV4-3	.	CASSQEGRGRGETQYF	TGCGCCAGCAGCCAAGAAGGGCGCGGGAGAGGGGAGACCCAGTACTTC
TRBJ2-5	.	TRBV7-7	.	CASSLSAVVETQYF	TGTGCTAGCAGCTTGAGTGCCGTTGTGGAGACCCAGTACTTC
TRBJ2-1	.	TRBV4-2	.	CASSQEVSASSYNEQFF	TGTGCCAGCAGCCAAGAGGTAAGCGCGAGCTCCTACAATGAGCAGTTCTTC
TRBJ2-7	.	TRBV6-1	.	CASTIREVYEQYF	TGTGCCAGCACAATCCGCGAGGTCTACGAGCAGTACTTC
TRBJ2-1	.	TRBV20-1	.	CSGGEDEQFF	TGCAGTGGGGGTGAGGATGAGCAGTTCTTC
TRBJ2-2	.	TRBV7-3	once	CASSRPPGELFF	TGTGCCAGCAGCCGCCCCCCCGGGGAGCTGTTTTTT